Listed below are T cell receptor beta chains from one sample, sequenced in a study of blood T cell repertoires in COVID-19. The method was immunoSEQ multiplex PCR; TCRdb's version includes in-frame clones alone and lacks a portion of them. The sample carries 98,000 or so clones, approximately 87% recorded once. Material: peripheral blood. The receptors originated from a middle-aged man with acute or convalescent COVID-19. CDR3s include the opening cysteine and the closing phenylalanine or tryptophan. The D gene is left open where the match is weak.

j_gene	v_gene	d_gene	CDR3aa
TRBJ2-7	TRBV29-1	NA	CSVEVHYEQYF
TRBJ2-2	TRBV3-1/TRBV3-2	NA	CASSQVFTGELFF
TRBJ2-7	TRBV18	TRBD1	CASSPNLGTGVYEQYF
TRBJ2-7	TRBV19	NA	CASSPRVAYEQYF
TRBJ2-4	TRBV6-4	NA	CASSGGRGDIQYF
TRBJ2-7	TRBV5-4	NA	CASSLAGADEQYF
TRBJ2-1	TRBV3-1/TRBV3-2	NA	CASSQPTGTDNEQFF
TRBJ2-7	TRBV9	TRBD2	CASSVGSSGYEQYF
TRBJ2-1	TRBV5-5	NA	CASSLWISDNEQFF
TRBJ2-1	TRBV3-1/TRBV3-2	NA	CASSHGGNFNEQFF
TRBJ2-7	TRBV28	NA	CASSWRLQGSYEQYF
TRBJ2-3	TRBV28	TRBD2	CASSLFSGSTDTQYF
TRBJ2-7	TRBV5-4	NA	CASSYGAGGVSYYEQYF
TRBJ2-5	TRBV6-5	NA	CASSSGKGTQYF
TRBJ1-3	TRBV18	TRBD1	CASSRGQGSPGNTIYF
TRBJ2-1	TRBV28	NA	CASSPQGTYNEQFF
TRBJ2-5	TRBV15	TRBD1	CATSKTGGTQETQYF
TRBJ2-7	TRBV6-5	NA	CASSTQGLGFYEQYF
TRBJ1-5	TRBV24-1	TRBD1	CATSDAPRGTGANQPQHF
TRBJ2-3	TRBV28	NA	CASSLGNTQYF
TRBJ1-2	TRBV9	NA	CASSVGSGGYGYTF
TRBJ2-2	TRBV18	NA	CASSPTSHYTGELFF
TRBJ2-4	TRBV19	NA	CASMGQGKNIQYF
TRBJ2-1	TRBV19	TRBD2	CASSRLAGGSFYNEQFF
TRBJ2-7	TRBV19	TRBD2	CASSTSGTSTYEQYF
TRBJ1-6	TRBV5-1	NA	CASSRTDWRPSPLHF
TRBJ1-3	TRBV6-5	NA	CASSYRATGNTIYF
TRBJ1-6	TRBV6-5	NA	CASTGRLNSPLHF
TRBJ2-2	TRBV11-3	TRBD2	CASSAGLVAGVTGELFF
TRBJ2-5	TRBV11-2	NA	CASSPIGLSETQYF
TRBJ2-3	TRBV28	TRBD2	CASSLYGRGTDTQYF
TRBJ2-1	TRBV6-1	TRBD2	CASSDSRAGGYSYNEQFF
TRBJ2-5	TRBV6-6	NA	CASSSQGTQYF
TRBJ1-6	TRBV30	NA	CAWSTGHSPLHF
TRBJ2-2	TRBV15	NA	CATSRGGSGNTGELFF
TRBJ2-5	TRBV25-1	NA	CASTRTWGEETQYF
TRBJ2-7	TRBV28	NA	CASSSPYEQYF
TRBJ1-2	TRBV9	TRBD1	CASSGTGVSGYTF
TRBJ2-7	TRBV5-1	TRBD1	CASGDRSYEQYF
TRBJ2-1	TRBV9	TRBD1	CASSVGGGLSSYNEQFF
TRBJ2-3	TRBV27	NA	CASSLAGATDTQYF
TRBJ2-1	TRBV27	TRBD1	CASSPDRAAYNEQFF
TRBJ1-5	TRBV27	NA	CASSFRGSNQPQHF
TRBJ2-5	TRBV6-1	NA	CASSEFRGLGETQYF
TRBJ1-3	TRBV18	NA	CASSPQRAGNTIYF
TRBJ2-2	TRBV24-1	TRBD1	CATSRTGFTGELFF
TRBJ1-1	TRBV28	TRBD1	CASSRDRGSTEAFF
TRBJ2-7	TRBV25-1	TRBD2	CASTGGTYEQYF
TRBJ1-1	TRBV28	NA	CASGRVPLDYTEAFF
TRBJ2-1	TRBV30	TRBD2	CAWSPWTSENEQFF
TRBJ2-1	TRBV5-6	TRBD2	CASSLRTSGGYNEQFF
TRBJ2-3	TRBV14	TRBD2	CASSQSTSGTDTQYF
TRBJ2-3	TRBV5-1	TRBD1	CASSSGTGGADTQYF
TRBJ2-5	TRBV5-1	NA	CASSLGTVTQETQYF
TRBJ2-2	TRBV9	TRBD2	CASSIAGGGTGELFF
TRBJ2-1	TRBV7-2	NA	CASSNLASISYNEQFF
TRBJ1-2	TRBV30	NA	CAWSVIFGAYGYTF
TRBJ1-5	TRBV7-2	TRBD1	CASSTGQGTRPQHF
TRBJ2-3	TRBV7-8	TRBD2	CASSQLAGVEDTQYF
TRBJ2-6	TRBV24-1	NA	CATSRASGSSGANVLTF